These 5 T cell receptor beta chains were all obtained from the same sample, sequenced in a study of blood T cell repertoires in COVID-19. Using immunoSEQ multiplex PCR, the repertoire was profiled, and TCRdb retains in-frame clones only, with some absent. This sample yields about 50,000 clones, of which roughly 91% are seen a single time; approximately 10% belongs to the top ten. The source material was peripheral blood. The source is a man aged 50 to 60 with active COVID-19.

This chain links TRBV6-5 with TRBJ2-1; TRBD1 agrees at 7 bases. The CDR3 runs 14 residues. From germline, CDR1 is MNHEY and CDR2 SVGAGI. The V segment lost 7 bases and the J segment 10 bases; nucleotides outside the gene matches: 13. CDR3 amino acids: CASTPTGRQWEQFF. In nucleotides, the CDR3 is TGTGCCAGCACTCCGACAGGGCGACAATGGGAGCAGTTCTTC.

V gene TRBV2 combines with J gene TRBJ2-2; a possible D gene is TRBD1 (6 bases). From germline, CDR1 is SNHLY and CDR2 FYNNEI. The CDR3 totals 14 residues. V was shortened by 7 bases and J by 5 bases, with 14 bases between the two germline ends. CDR3: CASTKGVRTGELFF. The CDR3, as DNA: TGTGCCAGCACCAAGGGGGTCCGGACCGGGGAGCTGTTTTTT.

This sequence joins TRBV9 and TRBJ2-7, with TRBD1 identical over 9 bases. Germline assignment: CDR1 SGDLS and CDR2 YYNGEE. Germline trimming cut 1 base from V and 3 bases from J; bases unmatched to any gene: 2. The CDR3 consists of 14 residues. The CDR3: CASSVSTGGYEQYF. In DNA, the CDR3 is TGTGCCAGCAGCGTATCGACAGGGGGCTACGAGCAGTACTTC.

The rearrangement joins TRBV19 to TRBJ1-4, with D perhaps matching TRBD1 (6 bases). The CDR3 spans 15 residues. With 6 bases removed from V and 6 bases from J, the gap between germline ends came to 17 bases. Germline values: CDR1 LNHDA, CDR2 SQIVND (reference sequence). This CDR3 is CASRHSYRVDEKLFF. In DNA, the CDR3 is TGTGCCAGTAGACATAGTTACAGGGTGGATGAAAAACTGTTTTTT.

The gene calls are TRBV7-2 and TRBJ2-7, with TRBD2 as a possible D gene (6 bases). Germline V gives CDR1 SGHTA, CDR2 FQGNSA. Trimming pared 0 bases from V and 5 bases from J, leaving 8 bases between. This CDR3 comprises 13 residues. The DNA for the CDR3 is TGTGCCAGCAGCTTAGCCCGGACTAACGAGCAGTACTTC. Protein product: CASSLARTNEQYF.